Following are 21 T cell receptor beta chains from one sample sequenced in a study of cytomegalovirus exposure and HLA in healthy donors. 13 Jbeta primers and 60 Vbeta primers were used for the PCR. Measured with immunoSEQ multiplex PCR; TCRdb has only the in-frame clones, and not every one. This sample has about 130,000 clones, with about 85% found just once. The specimen sequenced was PBMCs. The receptors originated from a boy between 10 and 17 years old in good health and CMV-seronegative.

The chain uses TRBV30 and TRBJ2-3; D call uncertain. V lost 0 bases, J lost 10 bases, and 17 bases lay in between. This CDR3 has 14 residues. Germline assignment: CDR1 GTSNPN and CDR2 SVGIG (reference sequence). The CDR3 region is CAWSVPLGREAQYF. Here the CDR3 DNA reads TGTGCCTGGAGTGTACCCCTTGGTCGAGAGGCGCAGTATTTT.

The chain recombines TRBV19 with TRBJ1-1; D possibly corresponds to TRBD1 (5 bases). V was clipped by 7 bases and J by 5 bases, with 14 bases between them. The CDR3 totals 13 residues. CDR1 LNHDA and CDR2 SQIVND come from the germline V gene (reference sequence). This CDR3 is CASIDGGRTEAFF. The CDR3 bases are TGTGCCAGTATTGATGGGGGGAGGACTGAAGCTTTCTTT.

The CDR3 spells CASSQVVMNTEAFF. The CDR3 DNA reads as TGTGCCAGCAGCCAAGTTGTCATGAACACTGAAGCTTTCTTT. The rearrangement uses TRBV4-2 and TRBJ1-1; D gene ambiguous. This CDR3 is built from 14 residues. The germline gives CDR1 LGHNA, CDR2 YNFKEQ. Trimming left V 1 base short and J 0 bases short, with 6 bases between.

The V and J genes are TRBV18 and TRBJ1-2; D is perhaps TRBD1 (6 bases). With 3 bases removed from V and 0 bases from J, the gap between germline ends came to 11 bases. This CDR3 has 15 amino acids. Germline CDR1 KGHSH, CDR2 LQKENI. DNA for the CDR3: TGTGCCAGCTCACCCTCGACAGGCTCTAACTATGGCTACACCTTC. Translating it yields CASSPSTGSNYGYTF.

J is TRBJ2-7 and V is TRBV13; TRBD1 matches 11 bases. This CDR3 contains 14 residues. Trimming removed 5 bases from V and 2 bases from J; junction bases left unmatched: 2. Per the germline V gene, CDR1 is PRHDT and CDR2 is FYEKMQ (reference sequence). The CDR3 bases are TGTGCCAGCAGCAGGGACAGGGGGACCTACGAGCAGTACTTC. It codes for CASSRDRGTYEQYF.

The chain employs TRBV27 and TRBJ2-2; tentative D call: TRBD2 (6 bases). CDR3 length: 15 residues. The germline CDR1 and CDR2 sequences are MNHEY and SMNVEV (reference sequence). Trimming left V 3 bases short and J 1 base short, with 9 bases between. CDR3 DNA: TGTGCCAGCAGTTTCTTGGAGGGGAACACCGGGGAGCTGTTTTTT. This codes for CASSFLEGNTGELFF.

The rearrangement uses TRBV5-1 and TRBJ2-1; tentative D call: TRBD2 (5 bases). The CDR3 runs to 12 residues. Trimming stripped 2 bases from V and 9 bases from J, with 9 bases between. The germline V gene encodes CDR1 SGHRS and CDR2 YFSETQ. The CDR3, as DNA: TGCGCCAGCAGCTTTGGCGGGCTTGAGCAGTTCTTC. Its translation is CASSFGGLEQFF.

This clone has only one observation. The chain combines TRBV5-1 with TRBJ2-1, with 11 bases identical to TRBD2. CDR1 is SGHRS and CDR2 is YFSETQ in the germline V gene. CDR3 length: 16 residues. After removal of 2 bases from V and 0 bases from J, the junction contained 1 base not matched to a gene. The DNA of the CDR3 is TGCGCCAGCAGCTTCCTAGCGGGGGGCTCCTACAATGAGCAGTTCTTC. This sequence encodes CASSFLAGGSYNEQFF.

The rearrangement links TRBV7-9 to TRBJ2-1, with TRBD2 matching 7 bases. This CDR3 has 14 amino acids. Germline trimming cut 4 bases from V and 9 bases from J; bases unmatched to any gene: 9. Germline CDR1 is SEHNR and CDR2 is FQNEAQ (reference sequence). CDR3 sequence: CASSSGGLGGEQFF. The CDR3 DNA reads TGTGCCAGCAGCTCGGGGGGACTTGGCGGTGAGCAGTTCTTC.

The genes are TRBV7-9 and TRBJ1-1; 7 bases are shared with TRBD1. J was trimmed by 0 bases and V by 6 bases; bases with no gene match: 7. The germline V gene encodes CDR1 SEHNR and CDR2 FQNEAQ (reference sequence). CDR3 length equals 15 residues. For the CDR3, the DNA is TGTGCCAGCAGGAGACAGGGACAAGTGAACACTGAAGCTTTCTTT. It translates to CASRRQGQVNTEAFF.

This clone was seen only once. This chain connects TRBV7-9 to TRBJ2-3; 11 bases agree with TRBD2. With 7 bases clipped from V and 0 bases from J, the junction kept 6 bases outside the gene matches. Germline lookup yields CDR1 SEHNR and CDR2 FQNEAQ (reference sequence). CDR3 length equals 16 residues. The CDR3 spells CASKVLAGASTDTQYF. The DNA of the CDR3 is TGTGCCAGCAAGGTACTAGCGGGAGCGAGCACAGATACGCAGTATTTT.

The V and J genes are TRBV5-1 and TRBJ2-5, with no clear D. V was pared by 0 bases and J by 3 bases, with 9 bases between. The germline V gene encodes CDR1 SGHRS and CDR2 YFSETQ. This CDR3 is built from 14 residues. CDR3 sequence reads: CASSLASVEETQYF. CDR3 sequence (DNA): TGCGCCAGCAGCTTGGCGTCGGTGGAAGAGACCCAGTACTTC.

This clone has only one observation. The chain recombines TRBV9 with TRBJ1-2, with 7 bases aligning to TRBD1. The CDR3 has 17 amino acids. The trim removed 3 bases at V and 2 bases at J, leaving 13 bases unmatched. Germline CDR1 reads SGDLS; CDR2 reads YYNGEE. CDR3 nucleotides: TGTGCCAGCAGCGCTCAGGGGGGTGTAAGACTCAACTATGGCTACACCTTC. Translation gives CASSAQGGVRLNYGYTF.

The chain uses TRBV12-5 and TRBJ2-1; TRBD1 agrees at 8 bases. The V segment lost 7 bases and the J segment 7 bases; nucleotides outside the gene matches: 9. CDR1 is LGHNT and CDR2 is FRNRAP in the germline V gene. This CDR3 contains 14 residues. The CDR3 sequence: CASARSTGVNEQFF. The CDR3 coding sequence is TGTGCTAGTGCCCGCTCGACAGGGGTGAATGAGCAGTTCTTC. The full variable domain, in which reference TRBV12-5 and TRBJ2-1 provide the parts outside the CDR3, is DARVTQTPRHKVTEMGQEVTMRCQPILGHNTVFWYRQTMMQGLELLAYFRNRAPLDDSGMPKDRFSAEMPDATLATLKIQPSEPRDSAVYFCASARSTGVNEQFFGPGTRLTVL.

The chain carries TRBV11-2 and TRBJ2-7; 7 bases align to TRBD2. J was trimmed by 3 bases and V by 3 bases; bases with no gene match: 8. Germline lookup yields CDR1 SGHAT and CDR2 FQNNGV. The CDR3 has 15 amino acids. The CDR3 region is CASSFFAGDHYEQYF. The CDR3 DNA is TGTGCCAGCAGCTTCTTTGCGGGAGATCACTACGAGCAGTACTTC.

The chain couples TRBV30 to TRBJ2-3; 9 bases are a match to TRBD1. Germline V gene data show CDR1 as GTSNPN and CDR2 as SVGIG (reference sequence). The V gene end was trimmed by 1 base and the J gene end by 5 bases; junction bases not matched to a gene: 10. CDR3 length equals 16 residues. CDR3 protein: CAWSGRTGAGRDTQYF. CDR3 bases: TGTGCCTGGAGTGGCCGGACAGGGGCGGGAAGAGATACGCAGTATTTT.

In its sample, this clone was seen once. The gene calls are TRBV27 and TRBJ2-2, with a weak D call TRBD2 (5 bases). Germline assignment: CDR1 MNHEY and CDR2 SMNVEV (reference sequence). The V end was cut by 2 bases, the J end by 5 bases, with 6 bases between. The CDR3 is 13 amino acids. The CDR3 DNA reads TGTGCCAGCAGTTTAGAGGGAACCGGGGAGCTGTTTTTT. Residues: CASSLEGTGELFF.

This clone has just a few counts. The genes are TRBV5-5 and TRBJ1-5, with a weak D call TRBD1 (6 bases). V was shortened by 5 bases and J by 0 bases, with 12 bases between the two germline ends. The CDR3 sequence is 15 residues long. Looked up from germline, CDR1 is SGHKS and CDR2 is YYEKEE (reference sequence). The CDR3 DNA is TGTGCCAGCAGGCCACAGGGTGGTAGCAATCAGCCCCAGCATTTT. Translating gives CASRPQGGSNQPQHF. The full variable domain, in which reference TRBV5-5 and TRBJ1-5 provide the parts outside the CDR3, is DAGVTQSPTHLIKTRGQQVTLRCSPISGHKSVSWYQQVLGQGPQFIFQYYEKEERGRGNFPDRFSARQFPNYSSELNVNALLLGDSALYLCASRPQGGSNQPQHFGDGTRLSIL.

This clone was counted only a few times. The chain recombines TRBV5-6 with TRBJ2-7, with 8 bases lining up with TRBD2. V was pared by 6 bases and J by 4 bases, with 6 bases of the junction left unmatched. The CDR3 consists of 13 residues. Germline V gene data show CDR1 as SGHDT and CDR2 as YYEEEE. CDR3 amino acids: CASTFGGGYEQYF. The CDR3 coding sequence is TGTGCCAGCACCTTCGGGGGGGGTTACGAGCAGTACTTC.

V is TRBV4-3 and J is TRBJ2-2; TRBD2 agrees at 13 bases. J was trimmed by 7 bases and V by 3 bases; bases with no gene match: 5. From germline, CDR1 is LGHNA and CDR2 YSLEER. The CDR3 has 16 amino acids. CDR3 residues: CASSQGLAGTIGELFF. In DNA form, the CDR3 reads TGCGCCAGCAGCCAGGGACTAGCGGGAACCATCGGGGAGCTGTTTTTT.

Here the CDR3 reads CASQTRTSGTDTQYF. The CDR3 DNA follows: TGTGCCAGTCAGACCAGGACTAGCGGCACAGATACGCAGTATTTT. The chain uses TRBV6-1 and TRBJ2-3; 9 bases fit TRBD2. The CDR3 consists of 15 residues. Per germline, CDR1 MNHNS and CDR2 SASEGT. V was clipped by 9 bases and J by 1 base; unmatched bases: 8.